The T cell receptor beta chain described here comes from a study of shared clonotypes between healthy human individuals. Across the whole study: Each donor's CD4 naive and CD4 memory cells filled three plates apiece, CD8 naive two, and CD8 memory one.

CDR3 size: 12 residues. Deletions cut 3 bases from V and 8 bases from J, with 10 bases between. Germline V gene lookup returns CDR1 MDHEN and CDR2 SYDVKM. Using immunoSEQ multiplex PCR, the repertoire was profiled, and TCRdb retains in-frame clones only, with some absent. This table holds 2 million to 2.5 million clones, 85% to 95% found once. The chain uses TRBV28 and TRBJ1-1; D is unclear. Sequences were obtained from naive CD4+ T cells from PBMCs. Subset here: CD45RA+ positively selected. This sequence originates from a man between 18 and 35 years old in good health. Some clones in this sample may be carry-over from other donors' samples. CDR3 region: CASSLRRREAFF. In DNA, the CDR3 is TGTGCCAGCAGTTTGCGACGTAGAGAAGCTTTCTTT.